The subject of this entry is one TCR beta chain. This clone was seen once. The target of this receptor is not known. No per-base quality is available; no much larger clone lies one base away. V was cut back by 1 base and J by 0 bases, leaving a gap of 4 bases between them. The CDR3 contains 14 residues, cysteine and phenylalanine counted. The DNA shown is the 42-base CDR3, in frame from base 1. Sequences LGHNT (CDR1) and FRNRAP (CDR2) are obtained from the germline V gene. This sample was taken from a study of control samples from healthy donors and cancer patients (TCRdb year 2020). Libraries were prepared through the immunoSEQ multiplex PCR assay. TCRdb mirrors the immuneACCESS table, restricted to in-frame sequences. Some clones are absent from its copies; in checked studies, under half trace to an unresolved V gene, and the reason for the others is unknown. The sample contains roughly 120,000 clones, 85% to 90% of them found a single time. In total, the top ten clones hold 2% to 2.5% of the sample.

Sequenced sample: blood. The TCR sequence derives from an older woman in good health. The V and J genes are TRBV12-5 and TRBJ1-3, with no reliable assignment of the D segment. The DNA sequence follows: TGTGCTAGTGGTTTGGGGATCTCTGGAAACACCATATATTTT. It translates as CASGLGISGNTIYF.